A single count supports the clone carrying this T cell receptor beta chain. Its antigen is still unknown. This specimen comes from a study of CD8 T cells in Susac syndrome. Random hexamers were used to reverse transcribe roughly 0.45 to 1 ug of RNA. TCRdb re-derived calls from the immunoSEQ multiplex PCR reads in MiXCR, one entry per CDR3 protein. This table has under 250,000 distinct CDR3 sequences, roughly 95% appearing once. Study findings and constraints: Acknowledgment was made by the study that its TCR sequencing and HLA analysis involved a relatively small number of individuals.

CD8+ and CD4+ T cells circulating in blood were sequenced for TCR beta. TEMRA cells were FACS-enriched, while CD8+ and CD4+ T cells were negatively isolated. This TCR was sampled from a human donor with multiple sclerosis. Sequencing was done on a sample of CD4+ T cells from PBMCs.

The CDR3 sequence: CASSLAGVDEQFF. CDR3 in DNA: TGCGCCAGCAGCTTAGCGGGAGTCGATGAGCAGTTCTTC. The V gene is TRBV5-1, the J gene TRBJ2-1; TRBD2 agrees at 8 bases. The CDR3 sequence is 13 residues long. CDR1 is SGHRS, CDR2 YFSETQ, per germline. J was trimmed by 8 bases and V by 2 bases; bases with no gene match: 3.